This TCR beta chain was sequenced in a study of siplizumab effects on memory and regulatory T cells. Trimming took off 0 bases at V and 6 bases at J, with 10 bases between the two ends. This CDR3 region has 14 residues. In germline, CDR1 is MGHRA, CDR2 YSYEKL. The study's findings and limits: Alloreactive CD4+ clones that could be mapped were on average about 71% Treg-derived with siplizumab, against 25% to 30% in controls.

Assay: immunoSEQ multiplex PCR; the TCRdb copy retains only in-frame clones and omits some. The sample carries some 100,000 clones, under 95% recorded once. In regard to this clone: Its target is unknown.

Source material: Tregs sorted from blood. The clonotype comes from a human donor in good health. The chain is built from TRBV4-1 and TRBJ2-3; D gene uncertain. The CDR3 protein is CASSQDRIMDTQYF. Here the CDR3 DNA reads TGCGCCAGCAGCCAAGACAGGATCATGGATACGCAGTATTTT.